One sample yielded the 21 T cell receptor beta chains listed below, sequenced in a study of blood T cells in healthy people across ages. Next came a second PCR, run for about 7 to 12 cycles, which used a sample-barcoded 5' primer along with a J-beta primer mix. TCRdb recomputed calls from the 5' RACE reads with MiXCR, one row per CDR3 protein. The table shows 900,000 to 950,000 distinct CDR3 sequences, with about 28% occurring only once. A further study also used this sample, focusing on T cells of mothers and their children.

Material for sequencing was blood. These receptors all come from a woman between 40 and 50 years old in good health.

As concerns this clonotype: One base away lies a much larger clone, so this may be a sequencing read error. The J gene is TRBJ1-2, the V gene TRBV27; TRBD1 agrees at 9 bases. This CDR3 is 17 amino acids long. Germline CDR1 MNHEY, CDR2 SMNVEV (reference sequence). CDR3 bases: TGTGCCTGCAGTTCACCCGCTCGACAGGGGGAAAACTATGGCTACACCTTC. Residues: CACSSPARQGENYGYTF.

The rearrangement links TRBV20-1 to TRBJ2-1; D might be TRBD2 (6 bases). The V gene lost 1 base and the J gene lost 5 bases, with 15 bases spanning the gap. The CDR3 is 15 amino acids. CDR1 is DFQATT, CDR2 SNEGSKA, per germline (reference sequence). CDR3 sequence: CSARVSRDPHNEQFF. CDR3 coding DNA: TGCAGTGCTAGAGTGTCGCGGGACCCCCACAATGAGCAGTTCTTC.

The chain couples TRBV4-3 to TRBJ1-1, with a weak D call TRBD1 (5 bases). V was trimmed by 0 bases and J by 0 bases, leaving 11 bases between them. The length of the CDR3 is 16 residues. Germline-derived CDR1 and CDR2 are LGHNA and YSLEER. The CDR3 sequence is CASSQDLRGLNTEAFF. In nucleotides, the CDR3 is TGCGCCAGCAGCCAAGATCTTAGGGGCCTGAACACTGAAGCTTTCTTT.

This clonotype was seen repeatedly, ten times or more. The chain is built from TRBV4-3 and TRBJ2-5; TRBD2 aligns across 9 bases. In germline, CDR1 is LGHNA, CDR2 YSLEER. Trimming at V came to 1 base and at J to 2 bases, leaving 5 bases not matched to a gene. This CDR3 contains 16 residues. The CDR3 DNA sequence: TGCGCCAGCAGCCAAGCTATGGCGGGGGGGCAAGAGACCCAGTACTTC. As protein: CASSQAMAGGQETQYF.

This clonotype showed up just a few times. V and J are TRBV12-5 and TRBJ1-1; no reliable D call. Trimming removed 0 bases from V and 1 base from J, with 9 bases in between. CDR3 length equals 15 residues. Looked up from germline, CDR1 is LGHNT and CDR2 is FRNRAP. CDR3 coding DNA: TGTGCTAGTGGTTTGGTGACGGGTCCGAACACTGAAGCTTTCTTT. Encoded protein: CASGLVTGPNTEAFF.

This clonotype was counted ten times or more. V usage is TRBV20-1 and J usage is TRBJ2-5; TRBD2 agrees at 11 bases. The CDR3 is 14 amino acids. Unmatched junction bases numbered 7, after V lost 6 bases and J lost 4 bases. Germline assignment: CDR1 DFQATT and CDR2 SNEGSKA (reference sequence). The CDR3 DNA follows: TGCAGTGCCCTGGGACTAGCGGTTGGAGAGACCCAGTACTTC. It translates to CSALGLAVGETQYF.

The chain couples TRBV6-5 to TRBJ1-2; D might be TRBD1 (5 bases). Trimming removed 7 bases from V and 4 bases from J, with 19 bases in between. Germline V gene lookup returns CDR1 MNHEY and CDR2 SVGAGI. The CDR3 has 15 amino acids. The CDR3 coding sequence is TGTGCCAGCACCACCCCCCGGCGGGGGACCTATGGCTACACCTTC. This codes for CASTTPRRGTYGYTF.

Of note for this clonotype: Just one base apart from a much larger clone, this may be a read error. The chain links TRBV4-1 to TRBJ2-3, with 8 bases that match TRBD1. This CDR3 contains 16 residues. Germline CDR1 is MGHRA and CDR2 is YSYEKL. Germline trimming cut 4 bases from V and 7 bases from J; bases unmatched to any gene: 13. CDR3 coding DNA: TGCGCCAGCAGCCTCCGCGCAGGGGGCGGTTGCTATACGCAGTATTTT. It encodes CASSLRAGGGCYTQYF.

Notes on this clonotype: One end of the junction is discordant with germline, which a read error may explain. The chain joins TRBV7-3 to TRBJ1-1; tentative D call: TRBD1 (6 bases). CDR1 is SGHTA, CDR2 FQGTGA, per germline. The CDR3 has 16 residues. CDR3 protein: CASSLTDGGRIAEAFF. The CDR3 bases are TGTGCCAGCAGCTTAACCGACGGGGGGCGCATCGCTGAAGCCTTCTTT.

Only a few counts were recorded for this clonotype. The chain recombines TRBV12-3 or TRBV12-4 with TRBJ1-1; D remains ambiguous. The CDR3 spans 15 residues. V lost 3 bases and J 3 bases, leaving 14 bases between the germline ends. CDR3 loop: CASSFSNRQDTEAFF. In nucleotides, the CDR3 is TGTGCCAGCAGTTTCTCGAACCGCCAGGACACTGAAGCTTTCTTT.

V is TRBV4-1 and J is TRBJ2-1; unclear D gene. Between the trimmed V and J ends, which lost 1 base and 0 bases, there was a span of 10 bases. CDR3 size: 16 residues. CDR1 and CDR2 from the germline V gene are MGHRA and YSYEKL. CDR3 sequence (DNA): TGCGCCAGCAGCCAAGTCGCCCCCCTCTCCTACAATGAGCAGTTCTTC. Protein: CASSQVAPLSYNEQFF.

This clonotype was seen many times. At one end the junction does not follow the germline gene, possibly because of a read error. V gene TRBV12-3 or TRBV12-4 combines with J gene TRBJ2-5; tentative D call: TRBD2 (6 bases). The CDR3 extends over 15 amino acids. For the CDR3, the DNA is TGCGCCAGCAGCTTGGGGGGACGTGTGGGAGAGACCCAGTACTTC. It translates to CASSLGGRVGETQYF.

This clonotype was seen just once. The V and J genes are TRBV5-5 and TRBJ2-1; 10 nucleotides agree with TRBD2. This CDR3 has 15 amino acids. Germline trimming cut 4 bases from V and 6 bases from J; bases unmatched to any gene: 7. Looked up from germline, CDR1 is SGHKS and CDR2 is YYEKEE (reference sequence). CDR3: CASSPASGGPNEQFF. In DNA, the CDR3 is TGTGCCAGCAGCCCGGCTAGCGGGGGCCCCAATGAGCAGTTCTTC.

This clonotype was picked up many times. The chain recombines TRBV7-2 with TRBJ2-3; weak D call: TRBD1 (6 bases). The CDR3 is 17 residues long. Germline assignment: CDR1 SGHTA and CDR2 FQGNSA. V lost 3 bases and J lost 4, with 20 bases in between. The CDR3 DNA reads TGTGCCAGCAGCTTCGCCGCAACAGGGAGAGAGGCAGATACGCAGTATTTT. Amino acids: CASSFAATGREADTQYF.

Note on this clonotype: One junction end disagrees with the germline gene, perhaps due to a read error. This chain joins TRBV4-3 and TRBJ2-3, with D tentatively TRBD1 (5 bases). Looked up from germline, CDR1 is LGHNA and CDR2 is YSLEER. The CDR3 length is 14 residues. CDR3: CASSQDRVTGTQYF. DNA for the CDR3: TGCGCCAGCAGCCAAGATCGCGTTACAGGTACGCAGTATTTT.

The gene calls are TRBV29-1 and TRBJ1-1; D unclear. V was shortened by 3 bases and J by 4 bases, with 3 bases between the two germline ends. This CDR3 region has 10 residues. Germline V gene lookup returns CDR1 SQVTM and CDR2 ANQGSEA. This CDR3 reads CSVDGTEAFF. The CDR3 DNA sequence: TGCAGCGTTGATGGCACTGAAGCTTTCTTT.

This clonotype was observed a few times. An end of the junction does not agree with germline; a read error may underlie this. The CDR3 here is CAVSVSDVSSYNEQFF. CDR3 coding DNA: TGTGCCGTCAGTGTGTCGGACGTAAGCTCCTACAATGAGCAGTTCTTC. The chain combines TRBV10-3 with TRBJ2-1; D not certain. Germline V gives CDR1 ENHRY, CDR2 SYGVKD. This CDR3 has 16 residues.

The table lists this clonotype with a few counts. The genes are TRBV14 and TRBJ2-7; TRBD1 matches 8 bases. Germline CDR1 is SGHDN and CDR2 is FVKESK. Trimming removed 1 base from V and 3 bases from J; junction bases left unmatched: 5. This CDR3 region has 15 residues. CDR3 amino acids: CASSQAAGGLYEQYF. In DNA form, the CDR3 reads TGTGCCAGCAGCCAAGCGGCAGGGGGCCTCTACGAGCAGTACTTC.

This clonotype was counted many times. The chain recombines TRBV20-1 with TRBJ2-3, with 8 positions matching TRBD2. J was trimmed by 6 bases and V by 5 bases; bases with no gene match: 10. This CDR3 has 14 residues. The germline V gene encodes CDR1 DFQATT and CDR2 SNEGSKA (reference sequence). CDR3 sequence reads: CSAYCDGGGDTQYF. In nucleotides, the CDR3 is TGCAGTGCTTACTGTGACGGGGGGGGTGATACGCAGTATTTT.

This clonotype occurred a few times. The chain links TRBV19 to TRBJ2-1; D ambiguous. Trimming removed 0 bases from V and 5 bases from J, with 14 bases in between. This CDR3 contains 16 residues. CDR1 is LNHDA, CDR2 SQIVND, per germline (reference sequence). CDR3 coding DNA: TGTGCCAGTAGTATAGATCCGGCAGTGGCCCACAATGAGCAGTTCTTC. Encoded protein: CASSIDPAVAHNEQFF.

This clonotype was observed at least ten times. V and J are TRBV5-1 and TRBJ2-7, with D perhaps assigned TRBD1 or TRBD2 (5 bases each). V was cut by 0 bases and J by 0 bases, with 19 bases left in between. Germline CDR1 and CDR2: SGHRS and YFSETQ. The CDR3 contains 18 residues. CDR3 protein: CASSLAGAAAPSSYEQYF. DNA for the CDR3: TGCGCCAGCAGCTTGGCCGGGGCCGCCGCGCCGAGCTCCTACGAGCAGTACTTC. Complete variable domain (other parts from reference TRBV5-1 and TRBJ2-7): KAGVTQTPRYLIKTRGQQVTLSCSPISGHRSVSWYQQTPGQGLQFLFEYFSETQRNKGNFPGRFSGRQFSNSRSEMNVSTLELGDSALYLCASSLAGAAAPSSYEQYFGPGTRLTVT.